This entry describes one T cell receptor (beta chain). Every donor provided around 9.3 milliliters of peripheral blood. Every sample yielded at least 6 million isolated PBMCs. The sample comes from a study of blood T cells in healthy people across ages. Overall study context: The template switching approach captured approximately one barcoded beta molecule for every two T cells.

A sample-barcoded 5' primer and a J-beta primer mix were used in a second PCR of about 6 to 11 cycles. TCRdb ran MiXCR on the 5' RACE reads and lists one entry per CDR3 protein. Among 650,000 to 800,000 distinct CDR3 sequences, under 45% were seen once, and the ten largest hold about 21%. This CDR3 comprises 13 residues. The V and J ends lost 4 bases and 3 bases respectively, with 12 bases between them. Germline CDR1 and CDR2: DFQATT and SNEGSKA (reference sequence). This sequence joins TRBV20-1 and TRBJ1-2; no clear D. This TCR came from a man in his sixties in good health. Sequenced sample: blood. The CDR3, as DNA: TGCAGTGCTAAGTTCCCTGTTGACTATGGCTACACCTTC. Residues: CSAKFPVDYGYTF.